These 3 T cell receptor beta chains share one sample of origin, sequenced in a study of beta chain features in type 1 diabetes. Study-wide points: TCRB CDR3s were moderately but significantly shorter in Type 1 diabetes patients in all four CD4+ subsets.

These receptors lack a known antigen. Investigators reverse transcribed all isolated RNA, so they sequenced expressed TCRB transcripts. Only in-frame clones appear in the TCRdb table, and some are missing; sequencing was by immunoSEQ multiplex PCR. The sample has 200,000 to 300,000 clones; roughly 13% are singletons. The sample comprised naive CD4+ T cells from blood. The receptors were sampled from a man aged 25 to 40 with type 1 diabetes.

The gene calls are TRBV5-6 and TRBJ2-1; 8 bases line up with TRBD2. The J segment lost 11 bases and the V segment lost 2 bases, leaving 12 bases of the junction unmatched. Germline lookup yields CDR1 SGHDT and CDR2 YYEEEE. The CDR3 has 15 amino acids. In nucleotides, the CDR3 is TGTGCCAGCAGCTTAACCGGGAGGGCCGATGGGAAGCAGTTCTTC. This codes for CASSLTGRADGKQFF.

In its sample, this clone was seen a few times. The CDR3 bases are TGTGCCAGTACCCCGACAGGGGTTCCGACTGAAGCTTTCTTT. Protein product: CASTPTGVPTEAFF. This chain uses TRBV19 with TRBJ1-1, with 8 positions matching TRBD1. V gave up 7 bases and J gave up 5 bases; unmatched junction bases: 9. The CDR3 contains 14 residues. CDR1 and CDR2 from the germline V gene are LNHDA and SQIVND (reference sequence).

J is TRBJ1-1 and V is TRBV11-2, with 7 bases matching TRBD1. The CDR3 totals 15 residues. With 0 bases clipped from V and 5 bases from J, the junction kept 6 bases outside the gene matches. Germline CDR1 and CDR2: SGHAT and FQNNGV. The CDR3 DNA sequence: TGTGCCAGCAGCTTAGACCAGACAGGGAGGACTGAAGCTTTCTTT. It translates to CASSLDQTGRTEAFF.